This T cell receptor beta chain was obtained from a study of control samples from healthy donors and cancer patients. The CDR3 sequence is 14 residues long. The V segment lost 0 bases and the J segment 5 bases; nucleotides outside the gene matches: 3. Germline V gene data show CDR1 as LGHNA and CDR2 as YNFKEQ. Here immunoSEQ multiplex PCR was the method, and the copy in TCRdb shows in-frame clones only, minus some. The profile covers under 30,000 clones, with roughly 85% appearing a single time and approximately 6.3% taken by the ten largest. The source is a woman aged 60 to 75 with head and neck cancer. Sequenced sample: PBMCs. J is TRBJ2-7 and V is TRBV4-2; 8 bases agree with TRBD1. As DNA, the CDR3 is TGTGCCAGCAGCCAAGAGACAGGGGTCGACGAGCAGTACTTC. Protein: CASSQETGVDEQYF.